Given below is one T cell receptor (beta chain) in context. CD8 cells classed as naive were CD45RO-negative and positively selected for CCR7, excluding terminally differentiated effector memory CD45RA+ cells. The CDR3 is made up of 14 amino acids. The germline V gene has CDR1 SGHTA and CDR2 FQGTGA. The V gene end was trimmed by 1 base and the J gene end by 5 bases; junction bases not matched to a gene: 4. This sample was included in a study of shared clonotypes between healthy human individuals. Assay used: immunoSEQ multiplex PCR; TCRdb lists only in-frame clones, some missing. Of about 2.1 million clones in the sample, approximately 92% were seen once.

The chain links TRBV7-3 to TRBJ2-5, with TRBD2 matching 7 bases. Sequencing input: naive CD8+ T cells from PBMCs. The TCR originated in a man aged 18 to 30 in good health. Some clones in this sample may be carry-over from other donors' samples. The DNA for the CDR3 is TGTGCCAGCAGCTTAATCCCCGGGGGGGAGACCCAGTACTTC. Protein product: CASSLIPGGETQYF.